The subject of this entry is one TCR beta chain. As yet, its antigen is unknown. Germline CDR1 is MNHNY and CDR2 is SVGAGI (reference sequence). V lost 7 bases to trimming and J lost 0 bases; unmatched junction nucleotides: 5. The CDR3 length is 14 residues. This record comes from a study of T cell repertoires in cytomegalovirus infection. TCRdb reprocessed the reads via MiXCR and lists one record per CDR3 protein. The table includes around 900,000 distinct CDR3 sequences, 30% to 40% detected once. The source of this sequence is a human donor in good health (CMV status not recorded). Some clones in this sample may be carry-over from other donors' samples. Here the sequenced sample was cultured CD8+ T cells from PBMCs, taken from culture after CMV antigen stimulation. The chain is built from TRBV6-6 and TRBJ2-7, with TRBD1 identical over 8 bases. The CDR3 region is CASNQGAASYEQYF. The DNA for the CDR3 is TGTGCCAGCAACCAGGGGGCCGCCTCCTACGAGCAGTACTTC.